This is a list of T cell receptor beta chains from one sample in a study of T cells in tumors and immune-related adverse events. Profiling relied on immunoSEQ multiplex PCR, and the TCRdb table lists in-frame clones only, not all of them. Of under 8,500 clones in the sample, roughly 92% are singletons; the top ten hold around 2.2%. The starting material was lymph node tissue, obtained from a patient treated with anti-PD-1 therapy. These receptors all stem from a female donor with metastatic renal cell carcinoma. CDR3s include the opening cysteine and the closing phenylalanine or tryptophan.

TRBV27	TRBJ2-5	CASGRGNQETQYF
TRBV7-2	TRBJ2-7	CASSPSSGPTYEQYF
TRBV5-8	TRBJ2-5	CASSWGGGLAGPQETQYF
TRBV5-4	TRBJ1-5	CASSLFGQPQHF
TRBV7-6	TRBJ2-5	CASSQGGRETQYF
TRBV2	TRBJ1-2	CASTAGYDGYTF
TRBV21-1	TRBJ2-3	CASGNGTQYF
TRBV11-3	TRBJ2-3	CASSLARATDTQYF
TRBV7-2	TRBJ2-5	CASSLVVASGAGTQYF
TRBV19	TRBJ2-7	CASKVLGLRTTYEQYF
TRBV11-2	TRBJ1-2	CASSSRRQLVVYGYTF
TRBV7-9	TRBJ2-5	CASSLAGNLQETQYF
TRBV5-1	TRBJ2-3	CASSGPGSLSDTQYF
TRBV11-3	TRBJ2-3	CASSPRKAGGTDTQYF
TRBV5-8	TRBJ2-1	CASSLGGVPYNEQFF
TRBV4-3	TRBJ1-4	CASSQDSGEGEKLFF
TRBV5-1	TRBJ2-7	CASSFPGAQVMGEQYF
TRBV30	TRBJ2-1	CAWGRGGPYNEQFF
TRBV28	TRBJ1-2	CASLAGVVGYTF
TRBV11-2	TRBJ2-5	CASSLWRGETQYF
TRBV6-5	TRBJ1-3	CASSYSIYPSGNTIYF
TRBV5-6	TRBJ1-4	CASSPEVGKLFF